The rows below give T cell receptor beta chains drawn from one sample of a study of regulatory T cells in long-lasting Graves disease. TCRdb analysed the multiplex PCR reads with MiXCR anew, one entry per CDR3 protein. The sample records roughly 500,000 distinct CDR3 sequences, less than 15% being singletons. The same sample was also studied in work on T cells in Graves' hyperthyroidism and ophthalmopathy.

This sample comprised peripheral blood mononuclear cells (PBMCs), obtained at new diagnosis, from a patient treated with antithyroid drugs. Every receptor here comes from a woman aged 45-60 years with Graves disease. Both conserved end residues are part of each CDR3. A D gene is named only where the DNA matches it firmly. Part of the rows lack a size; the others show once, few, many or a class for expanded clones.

CDR3 protein: CAISERLAGGTGELFF; CDR3 DNA: TGTGCCATCAGTGAAAGACTAGCGGGAGGCACCGGGGAGCTGTTTTTT; J gene: TRBJ2-2; V gene: TRBV10-3; clone size: few; D gene: TRBD2
CDR3 protein: CASSVGGGLDEQYF; CDR3 DNA: TGTGCCAGCAGCGTAGGAGGGGGCCTGGACGAGCAGTACTTC; J gene: TRBJ2-7; V gene: TRBV9; clone size: once; D gene: TRBD1
CDR3 protein: CASSEFGENSYEQYF; CDR3 DNA: TGTGCCAGCAGTGAATTCGGGGAGAACTCCTACGAGCAGTACTTC; J gene: TRBJ2-7; V gene: TRBV6-1; clone size: -; D gene: -
CDR3 protein: CASSQEGGLVYNEQFF; CDR3 DNA: TGCGCCAGCAGCCAAGAAGGTGGGCTAGTCTACAATGAGCAGTTCTTC; J gene: TRBJ2-1; V gene: TRBV4-1; clone size: -; D gene: -
CDR3 protein: CASKLSDKYNEQFF; CDR3 DNA: TGTGCCAGCAAACTTAGCGATAAGTACAATGAGCAGTTCTTC; J gene: TRBJ2-1; V gene: TRBV12-3/TRBV12-4; clone size: many; D gene: -
CDR3 protein: CASSLGEDNQPQHF; CDR3 DNA: TGTGCCAGCAGCTTAGGGGAGGACAATCAGCCCCAGCATTTT; J gene: TRBJ1-5; V gene: TRBV7-8; clone size: many; D gene: -
CDR3 protein: CASRQGPRYGYTF; CDR3 DNA: TGTGCCAGTCGACAGGGGCCTAGGTATGGCTACACCTTC; J gene: TRBJ1-2; V gene: TRBV19; clone size: -; D gene: TRBD1
CDR3 protein: CASSLYPPFRRFDTEAFF; CDR3 DNA: TGTGCCAGCAGTTTATACCCACCGTTTCGCAGGTTCGACACTGAAGCTTTCTTT; J gene: TRBJ1-1; V gene: TRBV12-3/TRBV12-4; clone size: many; D gene: -
CDR3 protein: CANSSPGTGASYGYTF; CDR3 DNA: TGCGCCAACAGCTCCCCCGGGACAGGGGCCTCCTATGGCTACACCTTC; J gene: TRBJ1-2; V gene: TRBV5-1; clone size: -; D gene: TRBD1
CDR3 protein: CASSREPPHTDTQYF; CDR3 DNA: TGCGCCAGCAGCCGAGAGCCACCACACACAGATACGCAGTATTTT; J gene: TRBJ2-3; V gene: TRBV5-1; clone size: -; D gene: -
CDR3 protein: CASSLGGSPYNEQFF; CDR3 DNA: TGTGCCAGCAGCTTAGGAGGAAGTCCCTACAATGAGCAGTTCTTC; J gene: TRBJ2-1; V gene: TRBV27; clone size: many; D gene: -
CDR3 protein: CASSLIGGTGGSGELFF; CDR3 DNA: TGCGCCAGCAGCCTAATAGGTGGGACAGGGGGCTCCGGGGAGCTGTTTTTT; J gene: TRBJ2-2; V gene: TRBV5-1; clone size: few; D gene: TRBD1
CDR3 protein: CASSQDAGEATEAFF; CDR3 DNA: TGTGCCAGCAGCCAAGATGCAGGGGAGGCCACTGAAGCTTTCTTT; J gene: TRBJ1-1; V gene: TRBV3-1; clone size: many; D gene: -
CDR3 protein: CASSPGGQGDGEQFF; CDR3 DNA: TGCGCCAGCAGCCCCGGAGGACAGGGGGACGGTGAGCAGTTCTTC; J gene: TRBJ2-1; V gene: TRBV5-1; clone size: many; D gene: TRBD1
CDR3 protein: CASSANSPTNSYEQYF; CDR3 DNA: TGTGCCAGCAGTGCAAACAGCCCAACGAACTCCTACGAGCAGTACTTC; J gene: TRBJ2-7; V gene: TRBV28; clone size: -; D gene: -
CDR3 protein: CASSSTQGTSDFQETQYF; CDR3 DNA: TGTGCCAGCAGCTCCACGCAGGGAACTAGCGACTTCCAAGAGACCCAGTACTTC; J gene: TRBJ2-5; V gene: TRBV2; clone size: many; D gene: TRBD2
CDR3 protein: CASSLREARGTEAFF; CDR3 DNA: TGTGCCAGCAGCTTACGGGAAGCCAGAGGCACTGAAGCTTTCTTT; J gene: TRBJ1-1; V gene: TRBV7-9; clone size: -; D gene: -
CDR3 protein: CASSERTSGISDIQYF; CDR3 DNA: TGTGCCAGCAGTGAAAGGACTAGCGGGATTTCGGACATTCAGTACTTC; J gene: TRBJ2-4; V gene: TRBV27; clone size: many; D gene: TRBD2
CDR3 protein: CASSSNPGQGSRTNYGYTF; CDR3 DNA: TGTGCCAGCAGCTCTAATCCGGGACAGGGATCGAGAACTAACTATGGCTACACCTTC; J gene: TRBJ1-2; V gene: TRBV7-9; clone size: -; D gene: TRBD1
CDR3 protein: CASSSGTYMNTEAFF; CDR3 DNA: TGTGCCAGCAGCTCCGGGACATACATGAACACTGAAGCTTTCTTT; J gene: TRBJ1-1; V gene: TRBV7-2; clone size: many; D gene: -
CDR3 protein: CASSLWGSPGDQETQYF; CDR3 DNA: TGTGCCAGCAGCTTATGGGGGAGCCCGGGGGACCAAGAGACCCAGTACTTC; J gene: TRBJ2-5; V gene: TRBV7-3; clone size: many; D gene: -
CDR3 protein: CATSDHERGGETQYF; CDR3 DNA: TGTGCCACCAGTGACCACGAGCGAGGGGGAGAGACCCAGTACTTC; J gene: TRBJ2-5; V gene: TRBV24-1; clone size: few; D gene: -
CDR3 protein: CASSVSTGTGDLPPTDTQYF; CDR3 DNA: TGTGCCAGCAGCGTTAGCACCGGGACAGGGGACCTCCCCCCCACAGATACGCAGTATTTT; J gene: TRBJ2-3; V gene: TRBV9; clone size: few; D gene: TRBD1
CDR3 protein: CASSWTGISYEQYF; CDR3 DNA: TGTGCCAGTAGTTGGACAGGGATCTCCTACGAGCAGTACTTC; J gene: TRBJ2-7; V gene: TRBV19; clone size: few; D gene: TRBD1
CDR3 protein: CASKSGRALYEQYF; CDR3 DNA: TGTGCCAGCAAGAGCGGGAGGGCCCTTTACGAGCAGTACTTC; J gene: TRBJ2-7; V gene: TRBV6-1; clone size: -; D gene: TRBD2
CDR3 protein: CASRSGSLASRVEQYF; CDR3 DNA: TGTGCCAGCAGAAGTGGGTCTCTCGCTTCTCGCGTCGAGCAGTACTTC; J gene: TRBJ2-7; V gene: TRBV13; clone size: -; D gene: -
CDR3 protein: CASSEFGSESTDTQYF; CDR3 DNA: TGTGCCAGCAGTGAATTTGGGTCGGAAAGCACAGATACGCAGTATTTT; J gene: TRBJ2-3; V gene: TRBV6-1; clone size: few; D gene: -
CDR3 protein: CASSLYRTSGRYEQYF; CDR3 DNA: TGTGCCAGCAGCCTATACCGGACTAGCGGGAGATACGAGCAGTACTTC; J gene: TRBJ2-7; V gene: TRBV11-2; clone size: many; D gene: TRBD2
CDR3 protein: CASAGTDTQYF; CDR3 DNA: TGTGCCAGCGCTGGAACAGATACGCAGTATTTT; J gene: TRBJ2-3; V gene: TRBV13; clone size: few; D gene: -
CDR3 protein: CSVGSGRAGETQYF; CDR3 DNA: TGCAGCGTTGGCAGCGGGAGGGCCGGGGAGACCCAGTACTTC; J gene: TRBJ2-5; V gene: TRBV29-1; clone size: many; D gene: TRBD2
CDR3 protein: CASSSNNEQFF; CDR3 DNA: TGTGCCAGCAGCTCAAACAATGAGCAGTTCTTC; J gene: TRBJ2-1; V gene: TRBV5-6; clone size: many; D gene: -
CDR3 protein: CASSLDPTGNGYTF; CDR3 DNA: TGTGCCAGCAGCTTAGATCCTACAGGGAATGGCTACACCTTC; J gene: TRBJ1-2; V gene: TRBV11-2; clone size: many; D gene: -
CDR3 protein: CASSSSSGRLETQYF; CDR3 DNA: TGTGCCAGCAGTTCATCTAGCGGGAGACTGGAGACCCAGTACTTC; J gene: TRBJ2-5; V gene: TRBV12-3/TRBV12-4; clone size: -; D gene: TRBD2
CDR3 protein: CASSPGPGGSNQPQHF; CDR3 DNA: TGCGCCAGCAGCCCAGGTCCGGGAGGGAGCAATCAGCCCCAGCATTTT; J gene: TRBJ1-5; V gene: TRBV5-1; clone size: -; D gene: -
CDR3 protein: CASSVDVRQPTNYGYTF; CDR3 DNA: TGTGCCAGCAGCGTAGATGTCAGACAGCCAACTAACTATGGCTACACCTTC; J gene: TRBJ1-2; V gene: TRBV9; clone size: -; D gene: -
CDR3 protein: CAISEEGTTNTGELFF; CDR3 DNA: TGTGCCATCAGTGAGGAAGGGACCACGAACACCGGGGAGCTGTTTTTT; J gene: TRBJ2-2; V gene: TRBV10-3; clone size: many; D gene: -
CDR3 protein: CASSFEREAFF; CDR3 DNA: TGCGCCAGCAGCTTTGAAAGGGAAGCTTTCTTT; J gene: TRBJ1-1; V gene: TRBV5-1; clone size: many; D gene: -
CDR3 protein: CASRDGGLLGLVYSNQPQHF; CDR3 DNA: TGTGCCAGCAGGGACGGGGGGCTTCTGGGGCTCGTTTATAGCAATCAGCCCCAGCATTTT; J gene: TRBJ1-5; V gene: TRBV28; clone size: many; D gene: -
CDR3 protein: CASSPGTFPYEQYF; CDR3 DNA: TGTGCCAGCAGCCCAGGGACTTTTCCTTACGAGCAGTACTTC; J gene: TRBJ2-7; V gene: TRBV6-1; clone size: many; D gene: -
CDR3 protein: CASSPSGREPDTQYF; CDR3 DNA: TGTGCCAGCAGCCCAAGCGGGAGGGAGCCAGATACGCAGTATTTT; J gene: TRBJ2-3; V gene: TRBV9; clone size: -; D gene: TRBD2
CDR3 protein: CASSSNFDSPNEKLFF; CDR3 DNA: TGCGCCAGCAGCTCCAACTTTGACAGCCCAAATGAAAAACTGTTTTTT; J gene: TRBJ1-4; V gene: TRBV5-1; clone size: once; D gene: -
CDR3 protein: CASSIGVTDQPQHF; CDR3 DNA: TGTGCCAGTAGTATCGGGGTAACCGATCAGCCCCAGCATTTT; J gene: TRBJ1-5; V gene: TRBV19; clone size: -; D gene: -
CDR3 protein: CAWSNKGSSYNSPLHF; CDR3 DNA: TGTGCCTGGAGTAATAAGGGAAGCTCCTATAATTCACCCCTCCACTTT; J gene: TRBJ1-6; V gene: TRBV30; clone size: few; D gene: -
CDR3 protein: CASSPYPSGGDNEQFF; CDR3 DNA: TGTGCCAGCAGCCCCTACCCTAGCGGGGGGGACAATGAGCAGTTCTTC; J gene: TRBJ2-1; V gene: TRBV7-3; clone size: -; D gene: TRBD2
CDR3 protein: CATGLGTGDSGANVLTF; CDR3 DNA: TGTGCCACCGGCCTGGGGACAGGGGACTCTGGGGCCAACGTCCTGACTTTC; J gene: TRBJ2-6; V gene: TRBV10-3; clone size: many; D gene: TRBD1
CDR3 protein: CASTTRLGYGYTF; CDR3 DNA: TGTGCCAGCACTACCCGGCTCGGCTATGGCTACACCTTC; J gene: TRBJ1-2; V gene: TRBV27; clone size: many; D gene: -
CDR3 protein: CSARPHTSDSYEQYF; CDR3 DNA: TGCAGTGCTAGACCCCATACGTCGGATTCCTACGAGCAGTACTTC; J gene: TRBJ2-7; V gene: TRBV20-1; clone size: -; D gene: -
CDR3 protein: CASSMVSRFEAFF; CDR3 DNA: TGTGCCAGTAGTATGGTGTCCAGATTTGAAGCTTTCTTT; J gene: TRBJ1-1; V gene: TRBV19; clone size: -; D gene: -